A selection of T cell receptor beta chains follows, all from one sample in a study of blood T cells in healthy people across ages. TCRdb passed the 5' RACE reads through MiXCR, listing each CDR3 protein once. Of hundreds of thousands of distinct CDR3 sequences listed, roughly half were seen once; the top ten hold approximately 15%. The sequenced sample was blood. The receptors come from a woman of 80 years or more in good health. CDR3s include the opening cysteine and the closing phenylalanine or tryptophan. The D gene is left open where the match is weak. The size entry is marked missing in some rows and otherwise reads once, few, many or a size class.

J,V,size,D,DNA,CDR3
TRBJ2-7,TRBV6-2/TRBV6-3,-,-,TGTGCCGGCAGTCCCCCAGGGAAGAGCAAGTACAATGAGCAGTACTTC,CAGSPPGKSKYNEQYF
TRBJ2-7,TRBV2,-,TRBD2,TGTGCCAGCAGTGAATATAGCGGGAGCTCCTACGAGCAGTACTTC,CASSEYSGSSYEQYF
TRBJ2-4,TRBV27,-,-,TGTGCCAGCCTACGAGGTGGGGAGCAGTACTTC,CASLRGGEQYF
TRBJ2-5,TRBV20-1,-,-,TGCAGTGCTAGTTTAGAGACCCAGTACTTC,CSASLETQYF
TRBJ2-5,TRBV20-1,many,-,TGCAGTGCTAGTAAGGGGTCGAGGGAGACCCAGTACTTC,CSASKGSRETQYF
TRBJ2-5,TRBV7-3,-,-,TGTGCCAGCAGCTTAACGCGAAGCTCTGGCGAGACCCAGTACTTC,CASSLTRSSGETQYF
TRBJ2-3,TRBV29-1,many,-,TGCAGCGTAACCTGGCTAGGCCCAGATACGCAGTATTTT,CSVTWLGPDTQYF
TRBJ2-3,TRBV5-1,many,-,TGCGCCAGCAGCTACCCTACGACAGGCACAGATACGCAGTATTTT,CASSYPTTGTDTQYF
TRBJ2-1,TRBV28,many,TRBD1,TGTGCCAGCAGTTCAACCCGGGACAGGGGGGAGGGCCATGAGCAGTTCTTC,CASSSTRDRGEGHEQFF
TRBJ1-1,TRBV7-9,-,-,TGTGCCAGCAGCTTACAGGTTGGAGCTTTCTTT,CASSLQVGAFF
TRBJ2-3,TRBV6-5,-,-,TGTGCCAGCAGTTACATGGGAGGTACGCAGTATTTT,CASSYMGGTQYF
TRBJ2-7,TRBV29-1,-,-,TGCAGCGCCCGTATACCGGGCTCCTACGAGCAGTACTTC,CSARIPGSYEQYF
TRBJ2-4,TRBV5-1,many,TRBD1,TGCGCCAGCAGCGTTCAGGGGGCGGAGGACATTCAGTACTTC,CASSVQGAEDIQYF
TRBJ2-3,TRBV27,many,-,TGTGCCAGCAGTTCCTATCGCACAGATACGCAGTATTTT,CASSSYRTDTQYF
TRBJ2-1,TRBV11-1,many,TRBD2,TGTGCCAGCAGCTTGGCTAGCGGGAGGAGGAATGAGCAGTTCTTC,CASSLASGRRNEQFF
TRBJ1-3,TRBV6-1,few,-,TGTGCCAGCAGTGTGAAGTCCTCCGGGGGAAACACCATATATTTT,CASSVKSSGGNTIYF
TRBJ1-4,TRBV5-1,once,-,TGCGCCAGCAGCTTTTCGGGGAGCAATGAAAAACTGTTTTTT,CASSFSGSNEKLFF
TRBJ2-5,TRBV7-9,-,-,TGTGCCAGCAGCTTAGGACTGGCGGGGATACAAGAGACCCAGTACTTC,CASSLGLAGIQETQYF
TRBJ2-3,TRBV5-1,-,-,TGCGCCAGCAGCTTGGGGGGTGCCGGATCAGATACGCAGTATTTT,CASSLGGAGSDTQYF
TRBJ2-1,TRBV25-1,few,TRBD1,TGTGCCAGCAGTGAGGACGGACAGGGCGTTGGCAATGAGCAGTTCTTC,CASSEDGQGVGNEQFF
TRBJ2-3,TRBV20-1,few,-,TGCAGTGCTAGAGATCCCATGTCAGATACGCGGTATTTT,CSARDPMSDTRYF
TRBJ1-1,TRBV4-1,-,-,TGCGCCAGCAGCCAAGCGGGAGATCCTGAAGCTTTCTTT,CASSQAGDPEAFF
TRBJ1-2,TRBV20-1,-,-,TGCAGTGCTAGAGCTCCGGGACAATCTCTAGCTGGCTACACCTTC,CSARAPGQSLAGYTF
TRBJ1-6,TRBV7-2,-,-,TGTGCCAGCAGCTTAGCCGGACTGAAGAATTCACCCCTCCACTTT,CASSLAGLKNSPLHF
TRBJ2-2,TRBV7-6,once,-,TGTGCCAGCAGCCCGCCGGGGGTGAACACCGGGGAGCTGTTTTTT,CASSPPGVNTGELFF
TRBJ2-5,TRBV29-1,once,TRBD1,TGCAGCGTTGAAGCACAGGGGGCGGGAGAGACCCAGTACTTC,CSVEAQGAGETQYF
TRBJ2-1,TRBV9,-,TRBD2,TGTGCCAGCAGCGCCGCTAGCGGGACCTACAATGAGCAGTTCTTC,CASSAASGTYNEQFF
TRBJ2-5,TRBV11-2,-,TRBD1,TGTGCCAGCAGAAAGGGGGACAGCCAAGAGACCCAGTACTTC,CASRKGDSQETQYF
TRBJ2-7,TRBV28,many,-,TGTGCCAGCACCCAGGGGGGGACAGCTCACGAGCAGTACTTC,CASTQGGTAHEQYF
TRBJ2-7,TRBV9,-,-,TGTGCCAGCAGCGTAGATCTAGCTTCGTCCTACGAGCAGTACTTC,CASSVDLASSYEQYF
TRBJ2-6,TRBV28,-,TRBD1,TGTGCCAGCTACGGGACAGTCCGCTCTGGGGCCAACGTCCTGACTTTC,CASYGTVRSGANVLTF
TRBJ2-3,TRBV28,-,-,TGTGCCAGCAGTCGTACCAGAATCGGGGCAGGAGGCGAGACGCAGTATTTT,CASSRTRIGAGGETQYF
TRBJ1-2,TRBV10-3,-,-,TGTGCCATCAGGGAAACAGAGAATACCTATGGCTACACCTTC,CAIRETENTYGYTF
TRBJ1-2,TRBV10-2,once,TRBD1,TGCGCCAGCAGTGAAGTGTCAGGGGGTGGCTACACCTTC,CASSEVSGGGYTF
TRBJ2-7,TRBV4-3,-,-,TGCGCCAGCAGCCAAGATATGGCCCGGACTCCTACCTCCGAGCAGTACTTC,CASSQDMARTPTSEQYF
TRBJ2-5,TRBV4-3,-,-,TGCGCCAGCAGCCAAGATAGTCGCGGGGAAGAGACCCAGTACTTC,CASSQDSRGEETQYF
TRBJ1-4,TRBV7-2,few,-,TGTGCCAGCACCAAGTCTTCCGGGACCTTTAATGAAAAACTGTTTTTT,CASTKSSGTFNEKLFF
TRBJ2-3,TRBV18,few,TRBD2,TGTGCCAGCTCTAACGCCGCGGGGGGTATCACAGATACGCAGTATTTT,CASSNAAGGITDTQYF
TRBJ1-2,TRBV12-3/TRBV12-4,many,-,TGTGCCAGCAGTTTCCCCCTCGGCAGGGGCGATGGCTACACCTTC,CASSFPLGRGDGYTF
TRBJ2-7,TRBV20-1,-,TRBD1,TGCAGTGCTAGCTCGACCTTGGACAGGGTAGACAACGAGCAGTACTTC,CSASSTLDRVDNEQYF
TRBJ2-5,TRBV6-5,many,TRBD2,TGTGCCAGCAGGGACGGGACTAGCGGGCCCCAGTACTTC,CASRDGTSGPQYF
TRBJ2-3,TRBV7-6,few,-,TGTGCCAGCAGCGTCCGGGCCAAAGCTAGCACAGATACGCAGTATTTT,CASSVRAKASTDTQYF
TRBJ2-3,TRBV2,many,-,TGTGCCAGCAAAAAGGGCACAGATACGCAGTATTTT,CASKKGTDTQYF
TRBJ2-7,TRBV27,-,-,TGTGCCAGCAGTTTATACGGCCTCAGTTCCATCTACGAGCAGTACTTC,CASSLYGLSSIYEQYF
TRBJ2-7,TRBV28,-,TRBD1,TGTGCCAGCAGCCTAACGGGACAGGGCAGGGAGCAGTACTTC,CASSLTGQGREQYF
TRBJ1-2,TRBV4-1,-,-,TGCGCCAGCAGCCAAGATTGGGAGGGCAGCTATGGCTACACCTTC,CASSQDWEGSYGYTF